Given below is one TCR beta chain in context. This sample was included in a study of control samples from healthy donors and cancer patients. The method was immunoSEQ multiplex PCR; TCRdb's version includes in-frame clones alone and lacks a portion of them. The data show about 140,000 clones, with less than 90% seen just once and approximately 8.6% held by the top ten. The V gene end was trimmed by 8 bases and the J gene end by 5 bases; junction bases not matched to a gene: 3. Germline values: CDR1 LNHDA, CDR2 SQIVND (reference sequence). This CDR3 region has 13 residues. The chain recombines TRBV19 with TRBJ2-2; 9 bases line up with TRBD1. Sequenced: blood. This TCR derives from a young woman in good health. The CDR3 spells CASGQGITGELFF. Written as DNA, the CDR3 is TGTGCCAGTGGACAGGGGATAACCGGGGAGCTGTTTTTT.